Listed below are T cell receptor beta chains from one sample, sequenced in a study of shared clonotypes between healthy human individuals. Method: immunoSEQ multiplex PCR; TCRdb's copy keeps in-frame clones and lacks some. The repertoire holds about 320,000 clones, with around 86% as singletons. The sample was memory CD8+ T cells sorted from blood. Source of these receptors: a young man in good health. Each CDR3 is given with its conserved first and last residue.

V gene: TRBV11-2; CDR3 protein: CASSLELGDTQYF
V gene: TRBV9; CDR3 protein: CASSPGLASYEQFF
V gene: TRBV5-4; CDR3 protein: CASRDGTRRDEQYF
V gene: TRBV27; CDR3 protein: CASSAGWDTEAFF
V gene: TRBV28; CDR3 protein: CASSTQGNNQPQHF
V gene: TRBV29-1; CDR3 protein: CSVEAPGQPDNYGYTF
V gene: TRBV25-1; CDR3 protein: CASSPPAMAPSYEQYF
V gene: TRBV13; CDR3 protein: CASSALTVGGTQYF
V gene: TRBV29-1; CDR3 protein: CSVPTGTGVGYTF
V gene: TRBV6-5; CDR3 protein: CASSSRWTGNEQYF
V gene: TRBV27; CDR3 protein: CASSLVGDEQFF
V gene: TRBV7-9; CDR3 protein: CASSFQPGQGDYGYTF
V gene: TRBV7-9; CDR3 protein: CASSLFAALAKNIQYF
V gene: TRBV11-1; CDR3 protein: CASSPLAGAIPSTDTQYF
V gene: TRBV19; CDR3 protein: CASSIVGQPQHF
V gene: TRBV5-5; CDR3 protein: CASSLFFGYTVGYEQYF
V gene: TRBV27; CDR3 protein: CASSFSGPNYEQYF
V gene: TRBV7-9; CDR3 protein: CASSRDRGRENIQYF
V gene: TRBV15; CDR3 protein: CATSRDLGNQPQHF
V gene: TRBV21-1; CDR3 protein: CASSNTPGWGRTNIMNTEAFF
V gene: TRBV18; CDR3 protein: CASSLVGEAFF
V gene: TRBV5-1; CDR3 protein: CASSDIYRVGKTQYF
V gene: TRBV11-2; CDR3 protein: CASSIRLTPSTDTQYF
V gene: TRBV6-5; CDR3 protein: CASSYSGSGANVLTF
V gene: TRBV25-1; CDR3 protein: CASSELRQGAYEQYF
V gene: TRBV4-3; CDR3 protein: CASSQDSGYTQYF
V gene: TRBV27; CDR3 protein: CASSPRHFRSSYNSPLHF
V gene: TRBV19; CDR3 protein: CASSILAGGYTDTQYF
V gene: TRBV14; CDR3 protein: CASSQDRISEAYSGNTIYF
V gene: TRBV27; CDR3 protein: CASQGGTGSPLHF
V gene: TRBV18; CDR3 protein: CASRIPKRTYEQYF